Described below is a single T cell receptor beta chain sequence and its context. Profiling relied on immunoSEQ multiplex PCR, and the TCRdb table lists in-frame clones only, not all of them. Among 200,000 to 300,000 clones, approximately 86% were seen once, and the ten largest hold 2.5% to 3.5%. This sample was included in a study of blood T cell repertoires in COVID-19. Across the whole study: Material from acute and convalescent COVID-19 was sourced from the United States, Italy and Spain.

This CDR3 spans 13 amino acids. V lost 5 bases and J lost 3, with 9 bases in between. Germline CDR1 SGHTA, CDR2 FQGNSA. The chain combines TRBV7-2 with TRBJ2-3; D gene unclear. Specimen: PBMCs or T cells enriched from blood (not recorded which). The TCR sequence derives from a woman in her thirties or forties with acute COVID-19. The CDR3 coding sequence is TGTGCCAGCAGCAACCGACAAACAGATACGCAGTATTTT. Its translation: CASSNRQTDTQYF.